One and the same sample provided the 9 T cell receptor beta chains below, sequenced in a study of CD8 T cells in Susac syndrome (dated by TCRdb to about 2019). Library method: the immunoSEQ multiplex PCR assay. RNA was extracted using the RNeasy kit, and about 0.45 to 1 ug of the RNA was reverse transcribed with random hexamers. The raw public reads went through TCRdb reprocessing: fastp at Q25, MiXCR clone calling, in-frame beta chains kept. Rows are unified per CDR3 protein, each entry keeping the most common DNA and genes. The sample table contains some 200,000 distinct CDR3 sequences; only one count was recorded for approximately 90% of them. About 0.12% of the sample belongs to the ten largest clones. Source material: CD8+ T cells from PBMCs. The receptors come from a human donor with multiple sclerosis.

The rearrangement uses TRBV15 and TRBJ1-5; D gene ambiguous. V lost 1 base, J lost 5 bases, and 15 bases lay in between. The CDR3 consists of 16 residues. Germline CDR1 LNHNV, CDR2 YYDKDF (reference sequence). The CDR3 is CATSRGDSGLDQPQHF. The CDR3 coding sequence is TGTGCCACCAGCAGAGGGGATTCTGGGTTGGATCAGCCCCAGCATTTT. Full variable domain (outside the CDR3, taken from reference TRBV15 and TRBJ1-5): DAMVIQNPRYQVTQFGKPVTLSCSQTLNHNVMYWYQQKSSQAPKLLFHYYDKDFNNEADTPDNFQSRRPNTSFCFLDIRSPGLGDTAMYLCATSRGDSGLDQPQHFGDGTRLSIL.

The chain's CDR3 is CASTHRERGNQPQHF. The CDR3 DNA is TGTGCCAGTACTCACAGGGAGAGGGGCAATCAGCCCCAGCATTTT. The chain joins TRBV19 to TRBJ1-5; perhaps TRBD1 as D (6 bases). Germline V lookup: CDR1 LNHDA, CDR2 SQIVND (reference sequence). V was clipped by 7 bases and J by 2 bases, with 15 bases between them. The CDR3 is made up of 15 amino acids.

The rearrangement joins TRBV5-1 to TRBJ2-7, with unresolved D. Per germline, CDR1 SGHRS and CDR2 YFSETQ. CDR3 size: 15 residues. The V end lost 0 bases, the J end lost 0 bases, and 10 bases lay between the germline ends. CDR3 protein: CASSLVAPSSYEQYF. The CDR3 coding sequence is TGCGCCAGCAGCTTGGTGGCCCCAAGCTCCTACGAGCAGTACTTC.

V usage is TRBV20-1 and J usage is TRBJ2-1; maybe TRBD2 (5 bases). V lost 2 bases, J lost 3 bases, and 11 bases lay in between. CDR3 length equals 14 residues. Per germline, CDR1 DFQATT and CDR2 SNEGSKA (reference sequence). In nucleotides, the CDR3 is TGCAGTGCTAGACTTGGACTTGTCTACAATGAGCAGTTCTTC. Amino acids: CSARLGLVYNEQFF.

The rearrangement uses TRBV6-5 and TRBJ2-3; 8 nucleotides align to TRBD2. The CDR3 runs 17 residues. J gave up 5 bases and V 1 base, and 11 bases lay outside the gene matches. Germline assignment: CDR1 MNHEY and CDR2 SVGAGI. The CDR3 nucleotides are TGTGCCAGCAGTTACTTCACGCCGGGAGGGCCTGGAGATACGCAGTATTTT. It codes for CASSYFTPGGPGDTQYF.

The rearrangement joins TRBV25-1 to TRBJ1-2; 7 bases map to TRBD1. The CDR3 length is 14 residues. In germline, CDR1 is MGHDK, CDR2 SYGVNS. V dropped 4 bases and J dropped 3; count of bases not matched to a gene: 5. As DNA, the CDR3 is TGTGCCAGCAGTGCCCAGGGGGTGCACTATGGCTACACCTTC. Protein sequence: CASSAQGVHYGYTF.

The chain employs TRBV13 and TRBJ2-5; D not certain. Trimming removed 3 bases from V and 3 bases from J, with 5 bases in between. Germline-derived CDR1 and CDR2 are PRHDT and FYEKMQ (reference sequence). This CDR3 comprises 12 residues. The DNA for the CDR3 is TGTGCCAGCAGCTTTACCGAAGAGACCCAGTACTTC. Protein sequence: CASSFTEETQYF. The full variable domain, with the rest looked up from reference TRBV13 and TRBJ2-5, is AAGVIQSPRHLIKEKRETATLKCYPIPRHDTVYWYQQGPGQDPQFLISFYEKMQSDKGSIPDRFSAQQFSDYHSELNMSSLELGDSALYFCASSFTEETQYFGPGTRLLVL.

This clonotype has only one observation. The chain is built from TRBV11-2 and TRBJ1-2; D is possibly TRBD1 (6 bases). The CDR3 extends over 11 amino acids. The germline V gene has CDR1 SGHAT and CDR2 FQNNGV. The CDR3 reads CLLGGNYGYTF. DNA for the CDR3: TGTCTCTTAGGGGGGAACTATGGCTACACCTTC.

The chain uses TRBV12-5 and TRBJ2-2; D possibly corresponds to TRBD2 (5 bases). CDR1 is LGHNT, CDR2 FRNRAP, per germline. V was trimmed by 6 bases and J by 5 bases, leaving 10 bases between them. CDR3 length equals 13 residues. This chain's CDR3 is CASGPRGTGELFF. The CDR3 DNA sequence: TGTGCTAGTGGCCCTCGGGGAACCGGGGAGCTGTTTTTT.